This T cell receptor (beta chain) was profiled in a study of blood T cells in healthy people across ages. Next came a second PCR, run for about 7 to 11 cycles, which used a sample-barcoded 5' primer along with a J-beta primer mix. TCRdb re-derived calls from the 5' RACE reads in MiXCR, one entry per CDR3 protein. The repertoire holds some 940,000 distinct CDR3 sequences, about 27% seen once, with about 9.4% in the top ten. The CDR3 is 15 residues long. The germline V and J ends were trimmed by 2 bases and 4 bases, with 13 bases remaining between them. From germline, CDR1 is MNHNS and CDR2 SASEGT. This clonotype was detected only a few times. These data were also filed under a second study, of T cells of mothers and their children.

This chain links TRBV6-1 with TRBJ2-3; maybe TRBD1 (6 bases). The source material was blood. The sequence came from a woman aged 40-49 years in good health. The CDR3 loop is CASSERFGGADTQYF. The CDR3 DNA reads TGTGCCAGCAGTGAAAGGTTTGGGGGCGCAGATACGCAGTATTTT.